The clone carrying this TCR beta chain was found once. The antigen remains unidentified. The data were taken from a study of post-analysis software for immune sequencing data. Findings and limits, study-wide: Compared against controls, patients with multiple sclerosis displayed significantly lower normalized Chao1 diversity. The five TRBV segments detected at higher frequency in patients than in controls included TRBV5-6, TRBV5-1 and TRBV20-1.

V was cut by 7 bases and J by 7 bases, with 17 bases left in between. Germline CDR1 MNHEY, CDR2 SVGAGI. The CDR3 covers 14 residues. Unique molecular identifiers had been added to the TCR beta cDNA libraries. T cells numbering roughly 0.9 to 10 million yielded cDNA molecules that totaled about 500,000. TCRdb re-derived calls from the PCR reads in MiXCR, one entry per CDR3 protein. The sample records roughly 870,000 distinct CDR3 sequences, approximately 53% being singletons. The sequence was collected from a girl aged 10-17 years with multiple sclerosis. The chain carries TRBV6-5 and TRBJ2-1; perhaps TRBD1 as D (5 bases). Source material: blood. The DNA for the CDR3 is TGTGCCAGCACCAAGGCAGGGTCGCTTAATGAGCAGTTCTTC. Translating gives CASTKAGSLNEQFF.